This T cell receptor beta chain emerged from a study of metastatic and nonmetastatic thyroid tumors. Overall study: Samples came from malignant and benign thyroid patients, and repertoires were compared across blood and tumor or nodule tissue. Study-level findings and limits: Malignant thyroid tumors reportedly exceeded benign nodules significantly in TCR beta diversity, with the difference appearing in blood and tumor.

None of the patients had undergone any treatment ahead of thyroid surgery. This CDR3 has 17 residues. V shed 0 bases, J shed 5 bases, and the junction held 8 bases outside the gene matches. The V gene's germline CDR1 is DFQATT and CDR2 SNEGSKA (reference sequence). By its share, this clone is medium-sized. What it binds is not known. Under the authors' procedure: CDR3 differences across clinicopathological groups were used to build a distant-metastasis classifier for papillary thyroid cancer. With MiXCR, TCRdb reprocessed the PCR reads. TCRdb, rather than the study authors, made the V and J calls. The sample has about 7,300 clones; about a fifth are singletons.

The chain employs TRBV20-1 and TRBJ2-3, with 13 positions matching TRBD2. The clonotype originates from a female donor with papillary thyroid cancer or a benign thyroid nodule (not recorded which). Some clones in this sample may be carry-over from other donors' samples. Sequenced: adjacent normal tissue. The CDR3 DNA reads TGCAGTGCTAGAGAGATGGGACTAGCGGGACCTGGAGATACGCAGTATTTT. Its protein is CSAREMGLAGPGDTQYF.